This T cell receptor (beta chain) was identified in a study of blood T cell repertoires in COVID-19 (dated by TCRdb to about 2020). As for the study more broadly: Collaborator samples came from the United States, Italy and Spain and covered acute and convalescent phases of COVID-19. Samples were obtained from the ongoing ImmuneRACE study (first 160 participants) and from some 1,300 subjects provided by 6 global collaborators. The repertoires were released in a freely available public database intended as a resource for research on the immune response to SARS-CoV-2. The dataset comprised deeply sampled blood TCRbeta repertoires from subjects exposed to, actively infected with, or recovered from COVID-19. The sample metadata nearly always contained a de-identified subject ID, COVID-19 status, age in years and sex. The prospective study material was composed of cDNA or gDNA derived from T cells, B-cell-depleted T cells, or PBMCs. Where available, HLA class I and class II types were taken from metadata supplied by the sample provider and were not determined by assay-based typing. The research as a whole found: How much clinical and demographic metadata was included differed by source and by participant, and the metadata was provided uncurated.

V is clipped by 0 bases and J by 9 bases, and the sequence between their germline boundaries is 10 bases long. CDR3 length: 14 amino acids, cysteine to phenylalanine. Just CDR3 DNA is preserved here, 42 bases in frame from base 1. The germline V gene specifies SGHRS as CDR1 and YFSETQ as CDR2. With regard to this clone: Its recognized antigen is unknown. The record has no base qualities; no much larger clone is one base away.

The immunoSEQ Assay, a bias-controlled multiplex PCR, was used to amplify TCRbeta CDR3 regions from genomic DNA. As for how the authors treated the data: The number of nucleated cells in each sample was estimated from the amplification of reference gene primers within the assay. To quantify the absolute abundance of each unique TCRbeta CDR3 rearrangement, sequence reads were collapsed and filtered. Productive Simpson clonality was computed per sample as the square root of Simpson's diversity index over productive rearrangements. TCRdb re-hosts the immuneACCESS table, in-frame sequences only. Its copies lack some clones; in the studies checked, an unresolved V gene accounts for under half of them, and the cause for the rest is not known. V, J and clone size are those of that table, while D and trimming were read from the DNA. Present in this sample are 250,000 or so clones, 84% of which were seen just once. Clones ranked in the top ten supply about 1.5% of the sample.

Another Seattle source contributed samples from volunteer blood donors who had recovered from COVID-19. The collaborating institutions used their own protocols to collect whole blood in K2EDTA tubes. For TCRbeta analysis, collaborators shipped samples in one of three forms: frozen whole blood, isolated PBMCs, or DNA extracted from either of those sample types. The chain links TRBV5-1 with TRBJ1-6; no D gene is confidently identified. The sequencing sample was made of peripheral blood. The receptor was derived from a woman in her forties who had recovered from COVID-19. The bases read TGCGCCAGCAGCTTGGGCAGTGCGGGTTCACCCCTCCACTTT. Its protein product is CASSLGSAGSPLHF.